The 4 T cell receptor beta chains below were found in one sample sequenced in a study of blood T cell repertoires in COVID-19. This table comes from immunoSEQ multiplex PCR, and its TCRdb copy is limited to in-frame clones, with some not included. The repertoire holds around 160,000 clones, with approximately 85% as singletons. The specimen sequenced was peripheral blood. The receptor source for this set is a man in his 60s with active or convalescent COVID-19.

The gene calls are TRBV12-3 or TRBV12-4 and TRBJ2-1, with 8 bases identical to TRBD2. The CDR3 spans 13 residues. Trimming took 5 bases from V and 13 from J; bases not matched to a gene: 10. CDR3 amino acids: CASSNTGTSVQFF. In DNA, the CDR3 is TGTGCCAGCAGTAACACAGGGACTAGTGTTCAGTTCTTC.

The CDR3: CSPLRGTEAFF. The CDR3 DNA reads as TGCAGCCCACTCAGGGGGACTGAAGCTTTCTTT. The gene calls are TRBV29-1 and TRBJ1-1, with TRBD1 identical over 7 bases. Trimming at V came to 8 bases and at J to 5 bases, leaving 5 bases not matched to a gene. Germline CDR1 reads SQVTM; CDR2 reads ANQGSEA. The CDR3 runs 11 residues. The full variable domain, with the rest looked up from reference TRBV29-1 and TRBJ1-1, is SAVISQKPSRDICQRGTSLTIQCQVDSQVTMMFWYRQQPGQSLTLIATANQGSEATYESGFVIDKFPISRPNLTFSTLTVSNMSPEDSSIYLCSPLRGTEAFFGQGTRLTVV.

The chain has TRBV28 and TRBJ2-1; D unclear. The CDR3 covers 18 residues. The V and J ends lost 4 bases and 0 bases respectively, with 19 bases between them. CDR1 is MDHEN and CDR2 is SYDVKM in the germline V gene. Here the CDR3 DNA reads TGTGCCAGCAGTTCGTATCCAGGCCCCCCGAGCTCCTACAATGAGCAGTTCTTC. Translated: CASSSYPGPPSSYNEQFF.

CDR3 sequence: CASLGGSPEAFF. The CDR3 coding sequence is TGTGCCAGTCTCGGGGGGAGCCCTGAAGCTTTCTTT. The chain links TRBV28 to TRBJ1-1; D perhaps matches TRBD1 (5 bases). CDR3 size: 12 residues. V was shortened by 9 bases and J by 6 bases, with 14 bases between the two germline ends. CDR1 is MDHEN and CDR2 is SYDVKM in the germline V gene.